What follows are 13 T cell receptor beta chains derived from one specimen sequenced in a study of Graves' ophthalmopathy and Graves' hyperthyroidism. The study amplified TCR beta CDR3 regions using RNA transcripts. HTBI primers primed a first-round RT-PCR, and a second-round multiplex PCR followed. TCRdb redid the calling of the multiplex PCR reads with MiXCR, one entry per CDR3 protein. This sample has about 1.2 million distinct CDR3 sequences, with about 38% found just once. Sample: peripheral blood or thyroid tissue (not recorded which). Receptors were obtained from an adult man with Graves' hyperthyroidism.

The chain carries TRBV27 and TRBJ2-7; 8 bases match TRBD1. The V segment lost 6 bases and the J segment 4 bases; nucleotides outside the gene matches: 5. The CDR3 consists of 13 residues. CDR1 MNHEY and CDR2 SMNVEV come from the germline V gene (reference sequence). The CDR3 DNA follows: TGTGCCAGCAGGAAGGACAGGGATTACGAGCAGTACTTC. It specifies CASRKDRDYEQYF.

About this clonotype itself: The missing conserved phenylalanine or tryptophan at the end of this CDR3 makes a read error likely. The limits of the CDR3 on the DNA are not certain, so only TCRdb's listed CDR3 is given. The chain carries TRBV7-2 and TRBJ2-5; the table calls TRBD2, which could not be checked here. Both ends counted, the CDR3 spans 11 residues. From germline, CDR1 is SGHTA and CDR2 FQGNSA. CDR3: CASRAISGSTY.

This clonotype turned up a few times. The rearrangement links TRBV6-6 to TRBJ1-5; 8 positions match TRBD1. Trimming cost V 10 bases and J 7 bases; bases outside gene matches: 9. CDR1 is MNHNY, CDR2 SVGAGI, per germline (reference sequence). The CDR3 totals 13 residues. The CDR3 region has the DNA TGTGCCATCGCAGGGGGCGCGGGACAGCCCCAGCATTTT. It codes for CAIAGGAGQPQHF.

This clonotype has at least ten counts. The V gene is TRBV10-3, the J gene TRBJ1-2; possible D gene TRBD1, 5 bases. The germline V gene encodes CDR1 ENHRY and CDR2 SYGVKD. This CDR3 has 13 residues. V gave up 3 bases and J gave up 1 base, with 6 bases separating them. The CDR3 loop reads CAISDDSNYGYTF. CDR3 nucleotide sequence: TGTGCCATCAGTGATGACAGTAACTATGGCTACACCTTC.

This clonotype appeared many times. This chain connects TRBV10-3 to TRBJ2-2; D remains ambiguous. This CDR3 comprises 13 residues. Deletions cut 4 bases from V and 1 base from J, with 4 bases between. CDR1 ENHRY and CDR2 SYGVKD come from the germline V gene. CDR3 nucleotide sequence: TGTGCCATCAGTGTGGGGAACACCGGGGAGCTGTTTTTT. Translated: CAISVGNTGELFF.

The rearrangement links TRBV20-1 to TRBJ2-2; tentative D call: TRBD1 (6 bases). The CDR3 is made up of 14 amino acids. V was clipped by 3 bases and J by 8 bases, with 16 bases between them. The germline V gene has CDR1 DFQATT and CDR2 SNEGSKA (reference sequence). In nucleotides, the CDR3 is TGCAGTGCTAGCCCGCCACAGGGCGCTGGGGAGCTGTTTTTT. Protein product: CSASPPQGAGELFF.

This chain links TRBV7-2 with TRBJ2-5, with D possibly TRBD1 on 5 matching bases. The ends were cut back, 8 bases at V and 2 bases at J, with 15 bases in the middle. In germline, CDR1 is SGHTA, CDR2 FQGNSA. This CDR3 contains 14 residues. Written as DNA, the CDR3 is TGTGCCAGCTCACCAAAAACAGGACAAGAGACCCAGTACTTC. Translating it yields CASSPKTGQETQYF.

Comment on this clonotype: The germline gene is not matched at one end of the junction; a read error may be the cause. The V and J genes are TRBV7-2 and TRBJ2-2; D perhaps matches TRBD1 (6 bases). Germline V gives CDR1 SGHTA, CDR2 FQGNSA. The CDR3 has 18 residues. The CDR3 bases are TGCGCCAGCAGCTCGGGATTAACAGGGCTTTCGAACACCGGGGAGCTGTTTTTT. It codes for CASSSGLTGLSNTGELFF.

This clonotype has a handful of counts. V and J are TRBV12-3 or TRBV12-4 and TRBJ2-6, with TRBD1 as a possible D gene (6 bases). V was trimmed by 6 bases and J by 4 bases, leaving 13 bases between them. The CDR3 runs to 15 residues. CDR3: CASRSAGVGANVLTF. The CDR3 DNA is TGTGCCAGCAGGTCCGCAGGGGTGGGGGCCAACGTCCTGACTTTC.

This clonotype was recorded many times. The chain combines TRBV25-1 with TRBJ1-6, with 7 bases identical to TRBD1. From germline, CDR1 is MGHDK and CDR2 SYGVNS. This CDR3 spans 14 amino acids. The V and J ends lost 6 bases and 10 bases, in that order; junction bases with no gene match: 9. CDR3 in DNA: TGTGCCAGCAGAGACGCAGGGGGTAGATCACCCCTCCACTTT. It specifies CASRDAGGRSPLHF.

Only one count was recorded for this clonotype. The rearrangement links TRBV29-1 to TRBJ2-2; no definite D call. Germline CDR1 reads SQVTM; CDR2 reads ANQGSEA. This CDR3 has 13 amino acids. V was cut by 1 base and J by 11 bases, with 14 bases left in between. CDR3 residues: CSVEGGTVYELFF. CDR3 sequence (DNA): TGCAGCGTTGAAGGGGGAACAGTGTACGAGCTGTTTTTT.

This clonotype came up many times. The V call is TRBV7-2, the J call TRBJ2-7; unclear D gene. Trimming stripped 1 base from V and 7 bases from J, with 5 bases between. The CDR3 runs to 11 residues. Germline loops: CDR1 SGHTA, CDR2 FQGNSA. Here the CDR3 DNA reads TGTGCCAGCAGCTTAGGGATGGAGCAGTACTTC. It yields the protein CASSLGMEQYF.

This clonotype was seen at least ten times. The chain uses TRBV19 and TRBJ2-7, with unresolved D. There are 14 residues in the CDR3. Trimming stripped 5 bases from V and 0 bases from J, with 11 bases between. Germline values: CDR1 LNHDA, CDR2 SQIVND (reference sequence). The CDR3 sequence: CASSPRATSYEQYF. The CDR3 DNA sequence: TGTGCCAGTAGTCCTCGGGCCACCTCCTACGAGCAGTACTTC.